The 11 T cell receptor beta chains in this list originate from one sample, sequenced in a study of blood T cell repertoires in COVID-19. Some clones are missing from TCRdb's copy, which holds only in-frame ones; the method was immunoSEQ multiplex PCR. The table has some 330,000 clones, approximately 88% seen once. Sequencing input: peripheral blood. The origin of the receptors is a woman between 50 and 59 years old with active or convalescent COVID-19.

The chain couples TRBV7-8 to TRBJ2-6, with TRBD1 matching over 8 bases. Trimming at V came to 5 bases and at J to 0 bases, leaving 12 bases not matched to a gene. CDR3 length: 19 residues. Looked up from germline, CDR1 is SGHVS and CDR2 is FQNEAQ. CDR3 nucleotides: TGTGCCAGCAGCACCCGGACAGGGCCCTACGACTCTGGGGCCAACGTCCTGACTTTC. As protein: CASSTRTGPYDSGANVLTF.

Comment on this clone: Different DNA sequences within this sample yield the same CDR3. The chain combines TRBV7-8 with TRBJ1-2; 7 bases match TRBD1. Trimming cost V 5 bases and J 6 bases; bases outside gene matches: 6. CDR1 and CDR2 (germline): SGHVS, FQNEAQ. This CDR3 comprises 13 residues. The CDR3 region is CASSRGQADGYTF. The DNA for the CDR3 is TGTGCCAGCAGCCGCGGACAGGCGGATGGCTACACCTTC.

The chain joins TRBV15 to TRBJ1-2; 7 nucleotides agree with TRBD1. The J segment lost 8 bases and the V segment lost 0 bases, leaving 9 bases of the junction unmatched. The CDR3 runs to 15 residues. Per germline, CDR1 LNHNV and CDR2 YYDKDF (reference sequence). CDR3 nucleotide sequence: TGTGCCACCAGCAGAGATCTGGAGGGGGCGGGAGGCTACACCTTC. Translation: CATSRDLEGAGGYTF.

The rearrangement joins TRBV6-5 to TRBJ1-2; tentative D call: TRBD1 (6 bases). V was cut by 0 bases and J by 4 bases, with 15 bases left in between. The germline CDR1 and CDR2 sequences are MNHEY and SVGAGI. The CDR3 is made up of 16 amino acids. In nucleotides, the CDR3 is TGTGCCAGCAGTTACTCGACGGGGGGCGCGGGCTATGGCTACACCTTC. Translated: CASSYSTGGAGYGYTF.

The chain carries TRBV7-9 and TRBJ1-1, with 8 bases matching TRBD1. The CDR3 is made up of 13 amino acids. Germline V lookup: CDR1 SEHNR, CDR2 FQNEAQ (reference sequence). V shed 7 bases, J shed 4 bases, and the junction held 5 bases outside the gene matches. The CDR3 region is CASTKTGGTEAFF. The CDR3 DNA is TGTGCCAGCACCAAAACAGGGGGCACTGAAGCTTTCTTT.

This sequence joins TRBV28 and TRBJ2-3; D may be TRBD1 (6 bases). CDR1 is MDHEN and CDR2 is SYDVKM in the germline V gene. V was shortened by 6 bases and J by 8 bases, with 12 bases between the two germline ends. This CDR3 spans 12 amino acids. The CDR3 spells CASSLGQFTQYF. CDR3 nucleotides: TGTGCCAGCAGCTTAGGACAGTTTACGCAGTATTTT.

For the CDR3, the DNA is TGTGCCAGCAGCCAAGAGGACAGGGATTGGGACGAGCAGTACTTC. It yields the protein CASSQEDRDWDEQYF. The rearrangement links TRBV14 to TRBJ2-7; 8 bases map to TRBD1. The V gene end was trimmed by 0 bases and the J gene end by 5 bases; junction bases not matched to a gene: 6. Germline V gene data show CDR1 as SGHDN and CDR2 as FVKESK. There are 15 residues in the CDR3. Based on the CDR3 plus reference TRBV14 and TRBJ2-7, the full variable domain is EAGVTQFPSHSVIEKGQTVTLRCDPISGHDNLYWYRRVMGKEIKFLLHFVKESKQDESGMPNNRFLAERTGGTYSTLKVQPAELEDSGVYFCASSQEDRDWDEQYFGPGTRLTVT.

This sequence joins TRBV2 and TRBJ2-7; 10 nucleotides match TRBD1. In germline, CDR1 is SNHLY, CDR2 FYNNEI. CDR3 length equals 14 residues. V trimming: 6 bases; J trimming: 3 bases; junction bases outside the gene matches: 5. CDR3 coding DNA: TGTGCCAGCAGGCTGACAGGGGGCATCTACGAGCAGTACTTC. This encodes CASRLTGGIYEQYF.

This chain connects TRBV4-1 to TRBJ2-1; 9 nucleotides agree with TRBD2. The CDR3 loop spans 16 amino acids. Per the germline V gene, CDR1 is MGHRA and CDR2 is YSYEKL. V was pared by 0 bases and J by 3 bases, with 3 bases of the junction left unmatched. In DNA form, the CDR3 reads TGCGCCAGCAGCCAAGATCCAGCGGGGGGCTACAATGAGCAGTTCTTC. It yields the protein CASSQDPAGGYNEQFF.

This clone appeared once. This rearrangement joins TRBV11-3 to TRBJ2-3; D is undetermined. This CDR3 spans 14 amino acids. Trimming took 2 bases from V and 2 from J, leaving 8 bases between them. Germline V gene data show CDR1 as SGHNT and CDR2 as YENEEA. The CDR3 region is CASSLHGDTDTQYF. The CDR3 DNA reads TGTGCCAGCAGCTTACACGGAGACACAGATACGCAGTATTTT.

The chain joins TRBV5-6 to TRBJ2-5, with TRBD2 as a possible D gene (5 bases). The length of the CDR3 is 17 residues. The germline V gene has CDR1 SGHDT and CDR2 YYEEEE. The V gene lost 1 base and the J gene lost 0 bases, with 16 bases spanning the gap. CDR3 sequence reads: CASSLSASGEYQETQYF. CDR3 DNA sequence: TGTGCCAGCAGCTTGTCAGCAAGCGGAGAGTACCAAGAGACCCAGTACTTC.